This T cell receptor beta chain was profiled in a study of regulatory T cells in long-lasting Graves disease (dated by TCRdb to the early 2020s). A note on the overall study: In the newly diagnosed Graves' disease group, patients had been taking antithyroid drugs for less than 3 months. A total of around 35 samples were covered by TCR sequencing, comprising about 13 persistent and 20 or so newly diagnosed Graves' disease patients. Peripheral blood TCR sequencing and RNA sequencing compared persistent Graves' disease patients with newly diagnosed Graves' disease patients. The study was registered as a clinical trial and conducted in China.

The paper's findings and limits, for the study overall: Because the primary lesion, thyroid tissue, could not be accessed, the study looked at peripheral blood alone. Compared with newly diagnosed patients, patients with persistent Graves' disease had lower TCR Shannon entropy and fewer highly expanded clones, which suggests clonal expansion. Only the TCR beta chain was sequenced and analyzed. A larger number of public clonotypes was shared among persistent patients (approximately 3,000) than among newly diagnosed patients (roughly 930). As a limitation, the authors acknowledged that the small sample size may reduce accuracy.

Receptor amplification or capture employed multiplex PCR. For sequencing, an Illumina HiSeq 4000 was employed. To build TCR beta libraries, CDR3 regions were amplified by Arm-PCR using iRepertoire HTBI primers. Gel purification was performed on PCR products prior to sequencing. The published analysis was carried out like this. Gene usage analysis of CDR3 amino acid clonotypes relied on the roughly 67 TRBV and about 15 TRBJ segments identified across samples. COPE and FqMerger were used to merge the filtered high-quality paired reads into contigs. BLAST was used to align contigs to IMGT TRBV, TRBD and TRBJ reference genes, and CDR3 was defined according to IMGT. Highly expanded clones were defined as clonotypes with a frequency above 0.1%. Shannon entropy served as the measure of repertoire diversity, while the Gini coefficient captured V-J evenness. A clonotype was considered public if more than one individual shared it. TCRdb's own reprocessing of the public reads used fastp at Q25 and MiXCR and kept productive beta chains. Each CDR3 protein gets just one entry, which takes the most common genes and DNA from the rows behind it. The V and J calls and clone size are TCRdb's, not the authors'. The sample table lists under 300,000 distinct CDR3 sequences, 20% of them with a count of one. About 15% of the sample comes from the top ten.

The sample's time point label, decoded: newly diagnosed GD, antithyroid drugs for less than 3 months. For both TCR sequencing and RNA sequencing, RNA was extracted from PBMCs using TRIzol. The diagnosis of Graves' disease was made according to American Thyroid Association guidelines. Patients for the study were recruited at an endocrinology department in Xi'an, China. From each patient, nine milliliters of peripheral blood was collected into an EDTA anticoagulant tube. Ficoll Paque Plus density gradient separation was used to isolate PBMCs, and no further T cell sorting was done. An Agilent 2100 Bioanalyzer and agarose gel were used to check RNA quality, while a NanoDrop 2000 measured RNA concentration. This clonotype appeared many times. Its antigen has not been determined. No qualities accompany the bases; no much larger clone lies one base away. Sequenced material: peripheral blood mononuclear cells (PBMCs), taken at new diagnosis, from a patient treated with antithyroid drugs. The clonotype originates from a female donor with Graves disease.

CDR3 protein: CASSSGFTEAFF. The DNA sequence is TGTGCCAGCAGTTCCGGATTCACTGAAGCTTTCTTT. In this chain, TRBV6-5 is recombined with TRBJ1-1, with the D gene not confidently named. CDR1 MNHEY and CDR2 SVGAGI are derived from the germline V gene. Relative to germline, V is 4 bases shorter and J is 4 bases shorter, with 7 bases between their ends. Taken from cysteine to phenylalanine, the CDR3 has 12 residues. The only DNA kept is the CDR3, 36 bases in frame from the first base.